Listed below are T cell receptor beta chains from one sample, sequenced in a study of blood T cell repertoires in COVID-19. Repertoires were generated with immunoSEQ multiplex PCR, while TCRdb's copy carries only in-frame clones and drops some. The sample consists of about 400,000 clones, around nine tenths of them appearing once. Sequenced input: PBMCs or T cells enriched from blood (not recorded which). These receptors were obtained from a woman aged 45-65 years who had recovered from COVID-19. CDR3s include the opening cysteine and the closing phenylalanine or tryptophan. The order of the fields is J gene, V gene, D gene, clone size, CDR3 DNA, CDR3 protein. The D gene is left open where the match is weak. Not every row has a clone size; where given, it reads once, few, many or a size class.

TRBJ2-1 TRBV14 NA few TGTGCCAGCAGCCAACGGTGGAAGGGGTCCTACAATGAGCAGTTCTTC CASSQRWKGSYNEQFF
TRBJ2-7 TRBV7-9 TRBD1 NA TGTGCCAGCAGCAAACTTACCGGGACAGCTAGCTCCTACGGGCAGTACTTC CASSKLTGTASSYGQYF
TRBJ1-5 TRBV19 TRBD1 NA TGTGCCAGTAGCACCCAACAGGGGGGGATACGTAGCAATCAGCCCCAGCATTTT CASSTQQGGIRSNQPQHF
TRBJ2-1 TRBV19 NA once TGTGCCAGTAGCCGGTGGCAGGGATCGGCCTACAATGAGCAGTTCTTC CASSRWQGSAYNEQFF
TRBJ2-7 TRBV18 NA NA TGTGCCAGCTCACCACGGGGCCCCACCGAATACAACTACGAGCAGTACTTC CASSPRGPTEYNYEQYF
TRBJ1-1 TRBV27 NA NA TGTGCCAGCAGTATCAGGGTTCGCGGGAACACTGAAGCTTTCTTT CASSIRVRGNTEAFF
TRBJ2-7 TRBV3-1/TRBV3-2 TRBD1 NA TGTGCCAGCAGCCAGGGACAGACCGCCTACGAGCAGTACTTC CASSQGQTAYEQYF
TRBJ2-3 TRBV4-1 NA NA TGCGCCAGCAGCCGAGACATCCGCGGTGGCACAGATACGCAGTATTTT CASSRDIRGGTDTQYF
TRBJ2-7 TRBV6-5 TRBD1 NA TGTGCCAGCCGAAGACAGGGGTGGAGCGAGCAGTACTTC CASRRQGWSEQYF
TRBJ1-2 TRBV5-5 NA NA TGTGCCAGCAGCATTACAGGGTTAGGGTATGGCTACACCTTC CASSITGLGYGYTF
TRBJ2-7 TRBV7-2 TRBD1 NA TGTGCCAGCAGCTTAGAATCAGGGGGCCGAAACGAGCAGTACTTC CASSLESGGRNEQYF
TRBJ2-1 TRBV7-2 TRBD2 NA TGTGCCAGCAGCTCCACCCTAGCGGGGATTTACAATGAGCAGTTCTTC CASSSTLAGIYNEQFF
TRBJ1-1 TRBV13 NA NA TGTGCCAGCATCTCAAAACAGGCGAACACTGAAGCTTTCTTT CASISKQANTEAFF